The rows below give T cell receptor beta chains drawn from one sample of a study of cytomegalovirus exposure and HLA in healthy donors. TCRdb's copy holds only in-frame clones and misses some; the assay was immunoSEQ multiplex PCR. This repertoire shows about 180,000 clones, approximately 80% found once; its top ten account for around 0.52%. Sequences were obtained from PBMCs. These receptors all come from a woman between 45 and 65 years old in good health and CMV-seronegative. Both conserved end residues are part of each CDR3. Fields, in order: J gene, clone size, D gene, V gene, CDR3 DNA, CDR3 protein. D genes are given only for firm matches. Part of the rows lack a size; the others show once, few, many or a class for expanded clones.

j_call: TRBJ2-3; clone_size: NA; d_call: NA; v_call: TRBV2; cdr3_nt: TGTGCCAGCAATTTTCACACAGATACGCAGTATTTT; cdr3_aa: CASNFHTDTQYF
j_call: TRBJ1-2; clone_size: NA; d_call: NA; v_call: TRBV29-1; cdr3_nt: TGCAGCGTCGCTGAACAGGGATATGGCTACACCTTC; cdr3_aa: CSVAEQGYGYTF
j_call: TRBJ2-1; clone_size: few; d_call: TRBD1; v_call: TRBV10-1; cdr3_nt: TGCGCCAGCAGCGGGGACAGAAGTTACAATGAGCAGTTCTTC; cdr3_aa: CASSGDRSYNEQFF
j_call: TRBJ2-1; clone_size: NA; d_call: TRBD1; v_call: TRBV6-4; cdr3_nt: TGTGCCAGCAGCGAACTGACAGGGTTTGGTGAGCAGTTCTTC; cdr3_aa: CASSELTGFGEQFF
j_call: TRBJ2-5; clone_size: NA; d_call: NA; v_call: TRBV6-6; cdr3_nt: TGTGCCAGCACCCAGAGACAGCAAGAGACCCAGTACTTC; cdr3_aa: CASTQRQQETQYF
j_call: TRBJ1-2; clone_size: NA; d_call: TRBD1; v_call: TRBV7-2; cdr3_nt: TGTGCCAGCAGCCTGCAGGGGGATGGCTACACCTTC; cdr3_aa: CASSLQGDGYTF
j_call: TRBJ2-1; clone_size: few; d_call: TRBD2; v_call: TRBV4-3; cdr3_nt: TGCGCCAGCAGCCATCTTAGCGGGGAATACAATGAGCAGTTCTTC; cdr3_aa: CASSHLSGEYNEQFF
j_call: TRBJ1-1; clone_size: few; d_call: NA; v_call: TRBV28; cdr3_nt: TGTGCCAGCAGCCCGTCGCGGTATACTGAAGCTTTCTTT; cdr3_aa: CASSPSRYTEAFF
j_call: TRBJ1-3; clone_size: NA; d_call: NA; v_call: TRBV11-1; cdr3_nt: TGTGCCAGCAGCTTCGGTACCTCTGGAAACACCATATATTTT; cdr3_aa: CASSFGTSGNTIYF
j_call: TRBJ1-4; clone_size: few; d_call: NA; v_call: TRBV18; cdr3_nt: TGTGCCAGCTCACCAAGTTCCGGGGCTAATGAAAAACTGTTTTTT; cdr3_aa: CASSPSSGANEKLFF
j_call: TRBJ1-3; clone_size: NA; d_call: NA; v_call: TRBV6-1; cdr3_nt: TGTGCCAGCACCGGACAGTTCTCTGGAAACACCATATATTTT; cdr3_aa: CASTGQFSGNTIYF
j_call: TRBJ1-4; clone_size: NA; d_call: NA; v_call: TRBV7-2; cdr3_nt: TGTGCCAGCAGCTTAGTTCACACAACTAATGAAAAACTGTTTTTT; cdr3_aa: CASSLVHTTNEKLFF
j_call: TRBJ2-7; clone_size: NA; d_call: NA; v_call: TRBV28; cdr3_nt: TGTGCCAGCAGTTCAGGCTACGAGCAGTACTTC; cdr3_aa: CASSSGYEQYF
j_call: TRBJ2-2; clone_size: NA; d_call: TRBD1; v_call: TRBV18; cdr3_nt: TGTGCCAGCTCCCAACACAGGGGGAGGACCGGGGAGCTGTTTTTT; cdr3_aa: CASSQHRGRTGELFF